This entry lists 27 T cell receptor beta chains sequenced from one sample in a study of blood T cell repertoires in COVID-19. Generated by immunoSEQ multiplex PCR, the TCRdb table keeps only in-frame clones and is missing some. The table has around 200,000 clones, around four fifths seen once. What was sequenced was peripheral blood. These receptors all come from a woman of 80 years or more with active or convalescent COVID-19.

The chain recombines TRBV5-8 with TRBJ1-3; 9 nucleotides line up with TRBD1. J was trimmed by 3 bases and V by 4 bases; bases with no gene match: 5. The V gene's germline CDR1 is SGHTS and CDR2 YDEGEE. The CDR3 is made up of 15 amino acids. The CDR3 DNA follows: TGTGCCAGCAGCCCGGGACAGGGTTATGGAAACACCATATATTTT. It encodes CASSPGQGYGNTIYF.

As for this clone: The same CDR3 arises from other DNA sequences in this sample as well. V usage is TRBV9 and J usage is TRBJ2-3, with a possible D match to TRBD1 (7 bases). This CDR3 is 14 amino acids long. Trimming pared 3 bases from V and 1 base from J, leaving 9 bases between. Per the germline V gene, CDR1 is SGDLS and CDR2 is YYNGEE. Here the CDR3 reads CASSGGTGTDTQYF. In nucleotides, the CDR3 is TGTGCCAGCAGCGGCGGGACAGGCACAGATACGCAGTATTTT.

In this sample, this clone turned up a few times. The chain joins TRBV7-9 to TRBJ2-2, with D unclear. The V end was cut by 7 bases, the J end by 0 bases, with 9 bases between. This CDR3 region has 14 residues. Germline CDR1 reads SEHNR; CDR2 reads FQNEAQ (reference sequence). The DNA for the CDR3 is TGTGCCAGCACCGGTCTACCGAACACCGGGGAGCTGTTTTTT. Translated, it gives CASTGLPNTGELFF.

The chain carries TRBV6-5 and TRBJ2-1; the D gene is possibly TRBD1 (5 bases). Trimming left V 5 bases short and J 5 bases short, with 13 bases between. Germline lookup yields CDR1 MNHEY and CDR2 SVGAGI. The CDR3 loop spans 14 amino acids. CDR3 loop: CASSTPQGHNEQFF. The CDR3 region has the DNA TGTGCCAGCAGTACCCCTCAGGGTCACAATGAGCAGTTCTTC.

The genes are TRBV5-1 and TRBJ2-3, with 11 bases lining up with TRBD2. The trim removed 2 bases at V and 0 bases at J, leaving 2 bases unmatched. The CDR3 loop spans 16 amino acids. In germline, CDR1 is SGHRS, CDR2 YFSETQ. CDR3 bases: TGCGCCAGCAGCTTTAGCGGGGGGGCGAGCACAGATACGCAGTATTTT. This gives the protein CASSFSGGASTDTQYF.

The chain joins TRBV28 to TRBJ1-5, with TRBD1 matching over 7 bases. CDR3 length: 17 residues. CDR1 MDHEN and CDR2 SYDVKM come from the germline V gene. V shed 2 bases, J shed 0 bases, and the junction held 7 bases outside the gene matches. In nucleotides, the CDR3 is TGTGCCAGCAGTTTAAGGCAGGGGGATTATAGCAATCAGCCCCAGCATTTT. Translation: CASSLRQGDYSNQPQHF.

This chain joins TRBV5-1 and TRBJ2-3; 8 bases agree with TRBD1. V trimming: 5 bases; J trimming: 6 bases; junction bases outside the gene matches: 5. Germline V lookup: CDR1 SGHRS, CDR2 YFSETQ. CDR3 length: 13 residues. The CDR3 sequence: CASRQDRVDTQYF. The CDR3 DNA is TGCGCCAGCAGACAGGACAGGGTGGATACGCAGTATTTT.

The rearrangement links TRBV27 to TRBJ2-7; 7 bases map to TRBD2. This CDR3 has 16 amino acids. The V gene end was trimmed by 1 base and the J gene end by 1 base; junction bases not matched to a gene: 7. The germline CDR1 and CDR2 sequences are MNHEY and SMNVEV (reference sequence). In DNA, the CDR3 is TGTGCCAGCAGTTTATGGGGGGGTTCCGAATCCTACGAGCAGTACTTC. It codes for CASSLWGGSESYEQYF.

V and J are TRBV6-5 and TRBJ1-2; D ambiguous. The germline CDR1 and CDR2 sequences are MNHEY and SVGAGI. Trimming took off 3 bases at V and 1 base at J, with 12 bases between the two ends. The length of the CDR3 is 15 residues. The CDR3 DNA is TGTGCCAGCAGTTATCGGTTTGGACTTAACTATGGCTACACCTTC. It is translated as CASSYRFGLNYGYTF.

This chain links TRBV7-9 with TRBJ1-2; TRBD1 aligns across 7 bases. Germline loops: CDR1 SEHNR, CDR2 FQNEAQ (reference sequence). The V and J ends lost 5 bases and 2 bases, in that order; junction bases with no gene match: 2. There are 13 residues in the CDR3. This CDR3 reads CASSRGQNYGYTF. CDR3 DNA: TGTGCCAGCAGCCGGGGACAGAACTATGGCTACACCTTC.

The chain recombines TRBV6-6 with TRBJ1-2, with 9 positions matching TRBD1. Germline V CDR1 and CDR2: MNHNY, SVGAGI (reference sequence). J lost 5 bases, V lost 5 bases, and 15 bases had no gene match. The CDR3 runs to 17 residues. The DNA for the CDR3 is TGTGCCAGCAGTCGAAATCGGGACAGGGTGGAAGGATATGGCTACACCTTC. Protein: CASSRNRDRVEGYGYTF.

V and J are TRBV10-2 and TRBJ2-7, with D possibly being TRBD2 (6 bases). The CDR3 contains 16 residues. V was shortened by 2 bases and J by 3 bases, with 17 bases between the two germline ends. The germline CDR1 and CDR2 sequences are WSHSY and SAAADI. The CDR3 bases are TGCGCCAGCAGTGAGCCCGGTTTTGCGGGGAACTACGAGCAGTACTTC. Translating it yields CASSEPGFAGNYEQYF.

The CDR3 DNA is TGTGCCATCAACCGCGGGAGGGGCACAGATACGCAGTATTTT. It codes for CAINRGRGTDTQYF. This chain connects TRBV10-3 to TRBJ2-3; 9 bases map to TRBD2. CDR3 length: 14 residues. The trim removed 7 bases at V and 1 base at J, leaving 3 bases unmatched. Germline values: CDR1 ENHRY, CDR2 SYGVKD.

The gene calls are TRBV25-1 and TRBJ2-7; D is possibly TRBD2 (6 bases). Germline V gives CDR1 MGHDK, CDR2 SYGVNS. The ends were cut back, 6 bases at V and 5 bases at J, with 11 bases in the middle. The CDR3 loop spans 12 amino acids. CDR3 residues: CASSGTVHEQYF. In DNA form, the CDR3 reads TGTGCCAGCAGCGGGACTGTCCACGAGCAGTACTTC.

This clone turned up a few times. In DNA, the CDR3 is TGTGCCAGCAGTTACTGGCCGGGGGAAACAGATACGCAGTATTTT. It translates to CASSYWPGETDTQYF. The V and J genes are TRBV6-2 or TRBV6-3 and TRBJ2-3; D is perhaps TRBD2 (6 bases). This CDR3 region has 15 residues. Looked up from germline, CDR1 is MNHEY and CDR2 is SVGEGT. V lost 1 base, J lost 3 bases, and 11 bases lay in between.

The rearrangement uses TRBV14 and TRBJ1-2; tentatively, D is TRBD1 (5 bases). Trimming took off 0 bases at V and 7 bases at J, with 9 bases between the two ends. The CDR3 is 13 residues long. Germline V gives CDR1 SGHDN, CDR2 FVKESK. The CDR3 protein is CASSQEEGSGYTF. As DNA, the CDR3 is TGTGCCAGCAGCCAAGAGGAGGGGTCTGGCTACACCTTC.

V and J are TRBV2 and TRBJ1-1; 8 nucleotides align to TRBD1. Trimming at V came to 5 bases and at J to 4 bases, leaving 3 bases not matched to a gene. The CDR3 contains 13 residues. Germline V gives CDR1 SNHLY, CDR2 FYNNEI. The CDR3 here is CASSQQGATEAFF. In DNA form, the CDR3 reads TGTGCCAGCAGTCAGCAGGGGGCCACTGAAGCTTTCTTT.

The chain links TRBV2 to TRBJ2-7; possible D gene TRBD1, 5 bases. CDR1 is SNHLY, CDR2 FYNNEI, per germline. The CDR3 runs to 13 residues. V gave up 6 bases and J gave up 0 bases, with 9 bases separating them. CDR3 protein: CASSWGSSYEQYF. CDR3 nucleotides: TGTGCCAGCAGCTGGGGCAGCTCCTACGAGCAGTACTTC.

This clone was observed a few times. The CDR3 spells CASSLEGVYQETQYF. Here the CDR3 DNA reads TGTGCCAGCAGCTTGGAAGGGGTGTACCAAGAGACCCAGTACTTC. The genes are TRBV7-3 and TRBJ2-5; TRBD1 might be the D (5 bases). Between the trimmed V and J ends, which lost 3 bases and 0 bases, there was a span of 11 bases. The CDR3 covers 15 residues. CDR1 is SGHTA and CDR2 is FQGTGA in the germline V gene.

This clone was observed once. The chain has TRBV12-3 or TRBV12-4 and TRBJ1-2, with TRBD1 matching over 7 bases. This CDR3 has 13 amino acids. V lost 6 bases and J lost 4; bases outside the gene matches: 5. The CDR3 DNA sequence: TGTGCCAGCAGCCAGGGACAGTTCTATGGCTACACCTTC. Translating gives CASSQGQFYGYTF.

V and J are TRBV19 and TRBJ1-1; 7 positions match TRBD1. The trim removed 5 bases at V and 5 bases at J, leaving 11 bases unmatched. The CDR3 runs to 15 residues. CDR1 is LNHDA and CDR2 is SQIVND in the germline V gene (reference sequence). CDR3 DNA: TGTGCCAGTAGTGTCTTAGGGGGCCAGGGGACTGAAGCTTTCTTT. It codes for CASSVLGGQGTEAFF.

Note on this clone: Other nucleotide sequences from this sample produce the same CDR3. The chain links TRBV6-6 to TRBJ1-1; a possible D gene is TRBD1 (5 bases). Germline V gene data show CDR1 as MNHNY and CDR2 as SVGAGI (reference sequence). Trimming stripped 2 bases from V and 1 base from J, with 14 bases between. The CDR3 is 16 residues long. The CDR3 DNA reads TGTGCCAGCAGTTACCAGGGAGGAGGGCCGAACACTGAAGCTTTCTTT. This gives the protein CASSYQGGGPNTEAFF.

This chain uses TRBV25-1 with TRBJ2-3, with TRBD2 matching 7 bases. This CDR3 comprises 16 residues. CDR1 MGHDK and CDR2 SYGVNS come from the germline V gene. V lost 1 base and J lost 4; bases outside the gene matches: 8. CDR3 DNA: TGTGCCAGCAGTGAATCGGGGGGAGGGCCCTCAGATACGCAGTATTTT. This translates into CASSESGGGPSDTQYF. The full variable domain, completed using reference TRBV25-1 and TRBJ2-3, is EADIYQTPRYLVIGTGKKITLECSQTMGHDKMYWYQQDPGMELHLIHYSYGVNSTEKGDLSSESTVSRIRTEHFPLTLESARPSHTSQYLCASSESGGGPSDTQYFGPGTRLTVL.

The chain couples TRBV19 to TRBJ1-1, with D possibly matching TRBD1 (6 bases). Trimming removed 1 base at V and 7 bases at J, with 16 bases between. CDR3 length: 15 residues. Per germline, CDR1 LNHDA and CDR2 SQIVND (reference sequence). CDR3 nucleotide sequence: TGTGCCAGTAGTATAGCAGGACAGCTAACCGATGAAGCTTTCTTT. Amino acids: CASSIAGQLTDEAFF.

This clone occurred once. This chain joins TRBV7-2 and TRBJ2-7; D ambiguous. From germline, CDR1 is SGHTA and CDR2 FQGNSA. The germline V and J ends were trimmed by 5 bases and 3 bases, with 14 bases remaining between them. The CDR3 is made up of 14 amino acids. The CDR3 DNA is TGTGCCAGCAGCCCCAGAGGAGACGGCTACGAGCAGTACTTC. Amino acids: CASSPRGDGYEQYF.

J is TRBJ2-5 and V is TRBV5-4; D gene ambiguous. Germline CDR1 SGHNT, CDR2 YYREEE (reference sequence). The CDR3 covers 11 residues. V lost 5 bases to trimming and J lost 2 bases, with 4 bases between them. As DNA, the CDR3 is TGTGCCAGCAGTCGTCAAGAGACCCAGTACTTC. It encodes CASSRQETQYF.

V usage is TRBV5-1 and J usage is TRBJ2-2, with 11 nucleotides matching TRBD1. The CDR3 is 16 residues long. Germline V gene data show CDR1 as SGHRS and CDR2 as YFSETQ. V gave up 4 bases and J gave up 7 bases; unmatched junction bases: 9. The chain's CDR3 is CASSPGQGASIGELFF. In DNA, the CDR3 is TGCGCCAGCAGCCCAGGACAGGGGGCTTCAATCGGGGAGCTGTTTTTT.